One sample yielded the 22 T cell receptor beta chains listed below, sequenced in a study of T cell responses to AZD1222 COVID-19 vaccine. Method: immunoSEQ multiplex PCR; TCRdb's copy keeps in-frame clones and lacks some. The repertoire consists of 100,000 to 150,000 clones, with 91% occurring once and the leading ten covering around 2.8%. Sequenced here: peripheral blood, sampled on day 0 of AZD1222 vaccination. These TCRs come from an adult in good health.

J is TRBJ1-1 and V is TRBV6-2 or TRBV6-3; no reliable D call. Trimming shortened V by 2 bases and J by 1 base, and 5 bases separated the two germline ends. From germline, CDR1 is MNHEY and CDR2 SVGEGT. The CDR3 is 13 residues long. The CDR3 bases are TGTGCCAGCAGTTACAGGCCGAACACTGAAGCTTTCTTT. Residues: CASSYRPNTEAFF.

This clone is labeled medium-sized (0.01 to 0.1%). The J gene is TRBJ2-2, the V gene TRBV7-2, with D possibly TRBD2 on 5 matching bases. Trimming removed 5 bases at V and 6 bases at J, with 10 bases between. The CDR3 has 13 residues. The germline gives CDR1 SGHTA, CDR2 FQGNSA. CDR3 residues: CASSRPGAGELFF. The DNA of the CDR3 is TGTGCCAGCAGCCGTCCCGGGGCCGGGGAGCTGTTTTTT.

This clone has only one observation. The chain is built from TRBV29-1 and TRBJ1-2; 7 bases fit TRBD1. With V trimmed by 6 bases and J by 2 bases, 6 bases remained unmatched. CDR1 is SQVTM and CDR2 is ANQGSEA in the germline V gene. The CDR3 length is 13 residues. The CDR3 reads CSVGGTANYGYTF. CDR3 sequence (DNA): TGCAGCGTGGGCGGGACAGCAAACTATGGCTACACCTTC. Filled out from reference TRBV29-1 and TRBJ1-2, the complete variable domain reads SAVISQKPSRDICQRGTSLTIQCQVDSQVTMMFWYRQQPGQSLTLIATANQGSEATYESGFVIDKFPISRPNLTFSTLTVSNMSPEDSSIYLCSVGGTANYGYTFGSGTRLTVV.

The chain recombines TRBV7-9 with TRBJ2-1; tentatively, D is TRBD2 (5 bases). CDR3 length: 16 amino acids. Trimming removed 1 base at V and 7 bases at J, with 17 bases between. CDR1 and CDR2 (germline): SEHNR, FQNEAQ (reference sequence). CDR3 loop: CASSLEGGSLANEQFF. The CDR3 region has the DNA TGTGCCAGCAGCTTAGAGGGCGGGTCCTTAGCTAATGAGCAGTTCTTC.

The rearrangement uses TRBV7-8 and TRBJ1-1; a possible D gene is TRBD1 (6 bases). This CDR3 has 13 amino acids. V lost 1 base and J 6 bases, leaving 9 bases between the germline ends. CDR1 and CDR2 from the germline V gene are SGHVS and FQNEAQ. Written as DNA, the CDR3 is TGTGCCAGCAGCTTAGGAGGGGGGGCTGAAGCTTTCTTT. Translating gives CASSLGGGAEAFF.

This chain joins TRBV27 and TRBJ2-3; the match to TRBD2 covers 10 bases. In germline, CDR1 is MNHEY, CDR2 SMNVEV (reference sequence). J lost 5 bases, V lost 3 bases, and 8 bases had no gene match. The CDR3 contains 16 residues. The CDR3 protein is CASSLGAGGPEDTQYF. DNA for the CDR3: TGTGCCAGCAGTTTGGGAGCGGGAGGGCCGGAAGATACGCAGTATTTT.

This clone was picked up one time. The chain employs TRBV5-1 and TRBJ1-3; D gene ambiguous. V shed 4 bases and J shed 3 bases, with 14 bases lying between them. CDR3 length: 15 residues. Per germline, CDR1 SGHRS and CDR2 YFSETQ. This CDR3 reads CASSLQGGVGNTIYF. The CDR3 coding sequence is TGCGCCAGCAGCCTACAAGGCGGAGTTGGAAACACCATATATTTT.

The chain carries TRBV4-1 and TRBJ1-4, with 9 bases matching TRBD1. V trimming: 1 base; J trimming: 0 bases; junction bases outside the gene matches: 12. This CDR3 has 20 residues. Germline V gene data show CDR1 as MGHRA and CDR2 as YSYEKL. DNA for the CDR3: TGCGCCAGCAGCCAAGGAACCCGGGACAGGGAACCCGCAACTAATGAAAAACTGTTTTTT. Translating it yields CASSQGTRDREPATNEKLFF.

This CDR3 reads CASSLGGFGIRMNTEAFF. The DNA of the CDR3 is TGTGCCAGCAGCTTAGGCGGATTCGGTATTAGGATGAACACTGAAGCTTTCTTT. The V call is TRBV7-2, the J call TRBJ1-1; D is undetermined. This CDR3 region has 18 residues. The germline V gene encodes CDR1 SGHTA and CDR2 FQGNSA. The V gene lost 1 base and the J gene lost 0 bases, with 18 bases spanning the gap.

The chain carries TRBV29-1 and TRBJ1-3; no reliable D call. CDR1 and CDR2 from the germline V gene are SQVTM and ANQGSEA. V was shortened by 6 bases and J by 13 bases, with 22 bases between the two germline ends. The CDR3 sequence is 13 residues long. The CDR3 DNA reads TGCAGCGTCTTCGACCCTCCCCTCTCAGAAATATATTTT. Amino acids: CSVFDPPLSEIYF. The full variable domain, in which reference TRBV29-1 and TRBJ1-3 provide the parts outside the CDR3, is SAVISQKPSRDICQRGTSLTIQCQVDSQVTMMFWYRQQPGQSLTLIATANQGSEATYESGFVIDKFPISRPNLTFSTLTVSNMSPEDSSIYLCSVFDPPLSEIYFGEGSWLTVV.

V usage is TRBV10-3 and J usage is TRBJ2-4; tentative D call: TRBD1 (5 bases). This CDR3 has 16 residues. Germline V CDR1 and CDR2: ENHRY, SYGVKD. Trimming pared 0 bases from V and 3 bases from J, leaving 12 bases between. Here the CDR3 reads CAISESTQGSKNIQYF. CDR3 sequence (DNA): TGTGCCATCAGTGAGTCGACTCAGGGTAGCAAAAACATTCAGTACTTC.

The chain carries TRBV6-5 and TRBJ1-1, with D uncertain. Trimming took off 4 bases at V and 7 bases at J, with 7 bases between the two ends. The germline gives CDR1 MNHEY, CDR2 SVGAGI. The CDR3 length is 11 residues. The CDR3 here is CASSSPDEAFF. The CDR3 region has the DNA TGTGCCAGCAGTTCACCCGATGAAGCTTTCTTT.

This CDR3 is CASSFDRDSYGYTF. The CDR3 DNA is TGTGCCAGCAGCTTCGACAGGGACTCCTATGGCTACACCTTC. J is TRBJ1-2 and V is TRBV7-3; 7 nucleotides align to TRBD1. The V gene end was trimmed by 3 bases and the J gene end by 4 bases; junction bases not matched to a gene: 5. The CDR3 consists of 14 residues. In germline, CDR1 is SGHTA, CDR2 FQGTGA.

The chain carries TRBV3-1 (or the pseudogene TRBV3-2) and TRBJ2-2, with D unresolved. Germline lookup yields CDR1 LGHDT and CDR2 YNNKEL (reference sequence). The CDR3 length is 14 residues. The germline V and J ends were trimmed by 3 bases and 0 bases, with 5 bases remaining between them. CDR3 amino acids: CASSQRSNTGELFF. CDR3 coding DNA: TGTGCCAGCAGCCAGAGATCGAACACCGGGGAGCTGTTTTTT.

CDR3 protein: CASSPPRSGGRHEQFF. CDR3 DNA: TGTGCCAGCAGCCCCCCCCGTTCGGGAGGGAGGCATGAGCAGTTCTTC. This chain links TRBV7-9 with TRBJ2-1, with 8 nucleotides matching TRBD2. This CDR3 comprises 16 residues. The germline V gene has CDR1 SEHNR and CDR2 FQNEAQ (reference sequence). The ends lost 5 bases at V and 8 bases at J; junction bases unmatched: 14.

The DNA of the CDR3 is TGTGCCTGGAGGGTCGGTCTCGGGTATTCACCCCTCCACTTT. It yields the protein CAWRVGLGYSPLHF. The chain joins TRBV30 to TRBJ1-6; D is undetermined. This CDR3 is built from 14 residues. The germline V and J ends were trimmed by 3 bases and 8 bases, with 14 bases remaining between them. Per germline, CDR1 GTSNPN and CDR2 SVGIG (reference sequence).

V usage is TRBV10-1 and J usage is TRBJ2-1; D unresolved. CDR1 and CDR2 from the germline V gene are WNHNN and SYGVQD (reference sequence). The germline V and J ends were trimmed by 6 bases and 0 bases, with 6 bases remaining between them. This CDR3 spans 13 amino acids. The CDR3 DNA follows: TGCGCCAGCAGCCACATCTCCTACAATGAGCAGTTCTTC. This translates into CASSHISYNEQFF.

This CDR3 is CASTSDGDEQYF. The CDR3 DNA reads TGTGCCAGTACCTCGGACGGGGACGAGCAGTACTTC. The V call is TRBV19, the J call TRBJ2-7, with a tentative D call TRBD2 (5 bases). Between the trimmed V and J ends, which lost 7 bases and 5 bases, there was a span of 12 bases. Germline V gene sequence: CDR1 LNHDA, CDR2 SQIVND (reference sequence). The CDR3 runs to 12 residues.

A few counts support this clone. The V and J genes are TRBV5-1 and TRBJ2-1; 8 nucleotides line up with TRBD2. With V trimmed by 0 bases and J by 4 bases, 6 bases remained unmatched. The CDR3 contains 16 residues. CDR1 is SGHRS and CDR2 is YFSETQ in the germline V gene. CDR3 DNA sequence: TGCGCCAGCAGCTTGGCCCGAACGGGAGGGTACAATGAGCAGTTCTTC. Its protein product is CASSLARTGGYNEQFF.

Only one count was recorded for this clone. J is TRBJ2-1 and V is TRBV29-1; TRBD2 matches 12 bases. Unmatched junction bases numbered 11, after V lost 7 bases and J lost 10 bases. The V gene's germline CDR1 is SQVTM and CDR2 ANQGSEA. The CDR3 length is 14 residues. In DNA, the CDR3 is TGCAGCGCCACTTTCTGGACTAGCGGGACGGAGCAGTTCTTC. This encodes CSATFWTSGTEQFF.

V gene TRBV7-9 combines with J gene TRBJ2-7; D unresolved. Germline V gene lookup returns CDR1 SEHNR and CDR2 FQNEAQ (reference sequence). V was shortened by 3 bases and J by 0 bases, with 6 bases between the two germline ends. CDR3 length equals 13 residues. The CDR3 DNA reads TGTGCCAGCAGCTTTGGTGACTCCTACGAGCAGTACTTC. It is translated as CASSFGDSYEQYF.

The chain uses TRBV19 and TRBJ1-1; D is perhaps TRBD1 (6 bases). V was clipped by 3 bases and J by 4 bases, with 12 bases between them. CDR1 is LNHDA, CDR2 SQIVND, per germline (reference sequence). There are 14 residues in the CDR3. CDR3: CASSIDRSSTEAFF. CDR3 nucleotide sequence: TGTGCCAGTAGTATTGACAGGTCGAGCACTGAAGCTTTCTTT.